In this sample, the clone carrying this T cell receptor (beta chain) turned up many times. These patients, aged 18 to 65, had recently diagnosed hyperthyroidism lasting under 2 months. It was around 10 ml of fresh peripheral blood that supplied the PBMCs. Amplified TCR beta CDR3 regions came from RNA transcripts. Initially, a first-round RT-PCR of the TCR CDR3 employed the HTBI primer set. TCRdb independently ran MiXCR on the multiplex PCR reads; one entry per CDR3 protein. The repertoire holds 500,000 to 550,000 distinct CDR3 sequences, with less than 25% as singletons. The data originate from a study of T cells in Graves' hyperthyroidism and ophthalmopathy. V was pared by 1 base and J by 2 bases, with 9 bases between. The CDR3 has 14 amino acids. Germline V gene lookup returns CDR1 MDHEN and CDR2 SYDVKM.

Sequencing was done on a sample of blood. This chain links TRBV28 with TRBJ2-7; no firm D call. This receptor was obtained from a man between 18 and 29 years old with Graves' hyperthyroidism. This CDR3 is CASSLFGAPYEQYF. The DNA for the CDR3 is TGTGCCAGCAGTTTATTTGGAGCCCCCTACGAGCAGTACTTC. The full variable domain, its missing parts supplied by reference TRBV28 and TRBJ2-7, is DVKVTQSSRYLVKRTGEKVFLECVQDMDHENMFWYRQDPGLGLRLIYFSYDVKMKEKGDIPEGYSVSREKKERFSLILESASTNQTSMYLCASSLFGAPYEQYFGPGTRLTVT.